The T cell receptor (beta chain) under discussion was sequenced for a study of blood T cell dynamics during melanoma immunotherapy. The time point is: week 3, after first cycle of checkpoint inhibitor. Assay used: immunoSEQ multiplex PCR; TCRdb lists only in-frame clones, some missing. The profile covers 10,000 to 13,000 clones, with roughly 84% appearing a single time and approximately 16% taken by the ten largest. The CDR3 runs 18 residues. V shed 5 bases, J shed 10 bases, and the junction held 22 bases outside the gene matches. In germline, CDR1 is LNHDA, CDR2 SQIVND (reference sequence). The gene calls are TRBV19 and TRBJ2-1, with 8 bases aligning to TRBD2. This material consisted of blood, taken from a patient treated with checkpoint blockade. This receptor was identified in a human donor with melanoma. In nucleotides, the CDR3 is TGTGCCAGTAGTCCCCGACGGGGGGCGGGGGGCCGCGAACAGGAGCAGTTCTTC. This gives the protein CASSPRRGAGGREQEQFF.